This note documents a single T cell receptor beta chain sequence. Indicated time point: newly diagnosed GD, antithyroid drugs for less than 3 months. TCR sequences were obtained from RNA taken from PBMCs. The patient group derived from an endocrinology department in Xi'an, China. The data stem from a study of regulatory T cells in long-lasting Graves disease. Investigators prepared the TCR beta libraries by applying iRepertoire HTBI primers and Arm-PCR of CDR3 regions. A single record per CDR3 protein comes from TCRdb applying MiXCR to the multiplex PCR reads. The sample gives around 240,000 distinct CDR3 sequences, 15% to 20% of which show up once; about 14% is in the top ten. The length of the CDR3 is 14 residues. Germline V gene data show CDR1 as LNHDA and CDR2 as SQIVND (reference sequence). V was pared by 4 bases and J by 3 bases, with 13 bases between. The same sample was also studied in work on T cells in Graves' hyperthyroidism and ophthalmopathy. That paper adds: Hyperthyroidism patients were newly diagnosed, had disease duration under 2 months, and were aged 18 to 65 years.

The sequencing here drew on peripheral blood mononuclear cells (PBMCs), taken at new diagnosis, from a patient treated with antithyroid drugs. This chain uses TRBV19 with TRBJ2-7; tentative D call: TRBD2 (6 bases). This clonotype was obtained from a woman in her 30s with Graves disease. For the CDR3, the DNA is TGTGCCAGTAGTACGCCGGGACTTAACTACGAGCAGTACTTC. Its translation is CASSTPGLNYEQYF.